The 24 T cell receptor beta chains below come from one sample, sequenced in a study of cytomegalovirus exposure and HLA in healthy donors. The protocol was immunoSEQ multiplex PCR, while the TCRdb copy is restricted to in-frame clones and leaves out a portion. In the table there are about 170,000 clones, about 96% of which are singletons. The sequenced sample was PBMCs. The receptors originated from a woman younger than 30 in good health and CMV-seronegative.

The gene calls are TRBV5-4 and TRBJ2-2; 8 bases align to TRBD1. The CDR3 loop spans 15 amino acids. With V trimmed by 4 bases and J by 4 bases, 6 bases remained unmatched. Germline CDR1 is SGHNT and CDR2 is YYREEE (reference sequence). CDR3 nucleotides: TGTGCCAGCAGCCCCGGGACAGGCGTCACCGGGGAGCTGTTTTTT. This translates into CASSPGTGVTGELFF.

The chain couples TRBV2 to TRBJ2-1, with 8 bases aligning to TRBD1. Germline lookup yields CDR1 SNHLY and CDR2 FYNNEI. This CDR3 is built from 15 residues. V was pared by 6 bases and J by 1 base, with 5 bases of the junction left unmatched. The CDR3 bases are TGTGCCAGCAGCGTCAGGGGGCAGTCCTACAATGAGCAGTTCTTC. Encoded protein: CASSVRGQSYNEQFF.

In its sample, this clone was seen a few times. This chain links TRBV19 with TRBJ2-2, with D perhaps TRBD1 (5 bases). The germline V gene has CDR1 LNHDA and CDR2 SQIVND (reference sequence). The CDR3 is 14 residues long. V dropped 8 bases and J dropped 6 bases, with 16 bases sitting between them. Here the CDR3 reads CASSKQVSAGELFF. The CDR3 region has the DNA TGTGCCAGTTCCAAACAGGTTTCCGCCGGGGAGCTGTTTTTT.

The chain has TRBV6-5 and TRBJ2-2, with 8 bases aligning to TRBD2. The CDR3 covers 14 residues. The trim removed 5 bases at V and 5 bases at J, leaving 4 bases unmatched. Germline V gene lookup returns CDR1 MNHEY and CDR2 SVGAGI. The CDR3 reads CASSPGLGTGELFF. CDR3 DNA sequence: TGTGCCAGCAGTCCGGGACTAGGGACCGGGGAGCTGTTTTTT.

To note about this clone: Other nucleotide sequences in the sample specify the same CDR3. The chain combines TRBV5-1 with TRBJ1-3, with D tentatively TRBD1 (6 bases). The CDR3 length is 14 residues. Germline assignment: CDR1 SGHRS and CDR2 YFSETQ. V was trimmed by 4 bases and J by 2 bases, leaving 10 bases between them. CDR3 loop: CASSPGQPGNTIYF. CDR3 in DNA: TGCGCCAGCAGCCCCGGACAGCCTGGAAACACCATATATTTT.

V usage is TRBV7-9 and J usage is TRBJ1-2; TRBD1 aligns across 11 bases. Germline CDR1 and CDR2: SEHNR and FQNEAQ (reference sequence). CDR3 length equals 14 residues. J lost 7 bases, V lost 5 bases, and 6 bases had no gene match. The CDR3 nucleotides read TGTGCCAGCAGCCAAGGACAGGGGGCGGGTGGCTACACCTTC. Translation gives CASSQGQGAGGYTF.

CDR3 sequence: CASRAGSSQETQYF. The CDR3 DNA reads as TGTGCCAGCAGGGCCGGGTCCTCCCAAGAGACCCAGTACTTC. The chain joins TRBV6-6 to TRBJ2-5, with D hard to call. The CDR3 covers 14 residues. The germline V gene has CDR1 MNHNY and CDR2 SVGAGI (reference sequence). V dropped 6 bases and J dropped 1 base, with 12 bases sitting between them.

In DNA form, the CDR3 reads TGTGCCAGCAGACATACCGGGACAGGCTTCTTTAATCAGCCCCAGCATTTT. Amino acid sequence: CASRHTGTGFFNQPQHF. V usage is TRBV9 and J usage is TRBJ1-5; 8 bases fit TRBD1. The CDR3 is 17 residues long. Germline V gives CDR1 SGDLS, CDR2 YYNGEE. The V segment lost 5 bases and the J segment 4 bases; nucleotides outside the gene matches: 14.

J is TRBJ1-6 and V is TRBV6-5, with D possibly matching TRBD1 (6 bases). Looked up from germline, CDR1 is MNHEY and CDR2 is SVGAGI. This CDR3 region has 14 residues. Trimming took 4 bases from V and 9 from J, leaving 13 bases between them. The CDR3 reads CASSSGRGRSPLHF. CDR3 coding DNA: TGTGCCAGCAGTTCGGGCAGGGGCCGTTCACCCCTCCACTTT.

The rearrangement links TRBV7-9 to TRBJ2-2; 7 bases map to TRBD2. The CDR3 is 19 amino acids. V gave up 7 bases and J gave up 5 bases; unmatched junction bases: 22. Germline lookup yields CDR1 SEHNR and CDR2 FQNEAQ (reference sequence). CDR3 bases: TGTGCCAGCACCACGACCAACGGAGCTCGGGCTAGCGGAACCGGGGAGCTGTTTTTT. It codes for CASTTTNGARASGTGELFF.

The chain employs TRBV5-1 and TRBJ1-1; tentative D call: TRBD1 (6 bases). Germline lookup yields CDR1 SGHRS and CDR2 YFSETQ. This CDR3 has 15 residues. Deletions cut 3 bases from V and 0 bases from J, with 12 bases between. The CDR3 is CASSSPTGLNTEAFF. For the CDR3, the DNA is TGCGCCAGCAGCTCCCCGACAGGATTGAACACTGAAGCTTTCTTT.

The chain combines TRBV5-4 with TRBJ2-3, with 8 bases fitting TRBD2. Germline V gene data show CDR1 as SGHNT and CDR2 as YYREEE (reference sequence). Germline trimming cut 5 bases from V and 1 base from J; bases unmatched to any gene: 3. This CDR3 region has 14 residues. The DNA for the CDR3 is TGTGCCAGCAGGGCGGGGGGCGGCACAGATACGCAGTATTTT. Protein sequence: CASRAGGGTDTQYF.

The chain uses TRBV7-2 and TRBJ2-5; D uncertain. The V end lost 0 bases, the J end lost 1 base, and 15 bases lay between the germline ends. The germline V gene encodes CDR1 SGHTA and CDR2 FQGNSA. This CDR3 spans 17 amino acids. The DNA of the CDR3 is TGTGCCAGCAGCTTAGCCCGGGTGGCACAACCCCAAGAGACCCAGTACTTC. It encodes CASSLARVAQPQETQYF.

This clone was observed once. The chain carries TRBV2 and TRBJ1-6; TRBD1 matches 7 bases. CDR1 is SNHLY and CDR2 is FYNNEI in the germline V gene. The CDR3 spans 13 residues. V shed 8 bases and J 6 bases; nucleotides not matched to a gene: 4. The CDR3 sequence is CASGGTVNSPLHF. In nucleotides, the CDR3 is TGTGCCAGCGGCGGGACAGTTAATTCACCCCTCCACTTT.

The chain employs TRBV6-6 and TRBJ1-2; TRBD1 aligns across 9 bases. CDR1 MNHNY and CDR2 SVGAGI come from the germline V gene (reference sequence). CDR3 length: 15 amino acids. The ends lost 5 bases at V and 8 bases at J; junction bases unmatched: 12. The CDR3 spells CASSPDPTGGRGYTF. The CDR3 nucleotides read TGTGCCAGCAGTCCAGACCCGACAGGGGGACGAGGCTACACCTTC.

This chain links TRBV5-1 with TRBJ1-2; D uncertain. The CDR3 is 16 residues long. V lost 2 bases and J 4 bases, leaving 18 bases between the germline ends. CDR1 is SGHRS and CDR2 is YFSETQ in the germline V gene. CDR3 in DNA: TGCGCCAGCAGCTTTTCTTACACCCAAGGAGGCTATGGCTACACCTTC. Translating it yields CASSFSYTQGGYGYTF.

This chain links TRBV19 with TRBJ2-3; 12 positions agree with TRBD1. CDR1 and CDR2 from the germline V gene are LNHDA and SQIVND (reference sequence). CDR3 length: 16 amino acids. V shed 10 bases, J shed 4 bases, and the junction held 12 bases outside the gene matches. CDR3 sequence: CATHPGTGGFSDTQYF. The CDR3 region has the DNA TGTGCCACGCACCCCGGGACAGGGGGCTTTTCAGATACGCAGTATTTT.

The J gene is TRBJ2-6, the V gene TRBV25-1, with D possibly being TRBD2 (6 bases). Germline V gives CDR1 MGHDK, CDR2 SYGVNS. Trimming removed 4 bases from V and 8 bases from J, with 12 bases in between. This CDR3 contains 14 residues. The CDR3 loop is CASSVPGLTNVLTF. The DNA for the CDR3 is TGTGCCAGCAGTGTGCCGGGACTCACCAACGTCCTGACTTTC.

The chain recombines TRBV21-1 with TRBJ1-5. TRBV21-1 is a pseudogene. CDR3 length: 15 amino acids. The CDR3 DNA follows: TGTGCCAGCAGCTCAGGGAGGTATAGCAATCAGCCCCAGCATTTT. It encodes CASSSGRYSNQPQHF.

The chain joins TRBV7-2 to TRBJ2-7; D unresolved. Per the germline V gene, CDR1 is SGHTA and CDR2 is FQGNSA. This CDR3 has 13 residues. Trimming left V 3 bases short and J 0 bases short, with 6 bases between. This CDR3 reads CASSLQVSYEQYF. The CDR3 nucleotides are TGTGCCAGCAGCTTGCAGGTCTCCTACGAGCAGTACTTC.

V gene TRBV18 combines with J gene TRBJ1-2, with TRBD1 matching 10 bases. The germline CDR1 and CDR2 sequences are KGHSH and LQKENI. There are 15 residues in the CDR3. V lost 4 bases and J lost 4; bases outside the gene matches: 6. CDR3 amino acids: CASSQGQGDSYGYTF. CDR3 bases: TGTGCCAGCTCACAAGGACAGGGGGATTCCTATGGCTACACCTTC.

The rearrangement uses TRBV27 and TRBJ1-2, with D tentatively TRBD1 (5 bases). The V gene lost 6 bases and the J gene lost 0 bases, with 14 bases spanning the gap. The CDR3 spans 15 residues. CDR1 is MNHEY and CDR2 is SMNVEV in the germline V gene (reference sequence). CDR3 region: CASRFMTGANYGYTF. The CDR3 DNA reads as TGTGCCAGCAGGTTTATGACGGGGGCTAACTATGGCTACACCTTC.

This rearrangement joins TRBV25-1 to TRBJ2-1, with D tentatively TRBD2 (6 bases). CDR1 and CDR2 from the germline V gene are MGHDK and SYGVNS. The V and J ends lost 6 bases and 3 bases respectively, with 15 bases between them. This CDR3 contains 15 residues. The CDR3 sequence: CASRRDSLYYNEQFF. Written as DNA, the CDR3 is TGTGCCAGCAGACGGGACTCTTTGTACTACAATGAGCAGTTCTTC. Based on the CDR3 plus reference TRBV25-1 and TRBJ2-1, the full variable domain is EADIYQTPRYLVIGTGKKITLECSQTMGHDKMYWYQQDPGMELHLIHYSYGVNSTEKGDLSSESTVSRIRTEHFPLTLESARPSHTSQYLCASRRDSLYYNEQFFGPGTRLTVL.

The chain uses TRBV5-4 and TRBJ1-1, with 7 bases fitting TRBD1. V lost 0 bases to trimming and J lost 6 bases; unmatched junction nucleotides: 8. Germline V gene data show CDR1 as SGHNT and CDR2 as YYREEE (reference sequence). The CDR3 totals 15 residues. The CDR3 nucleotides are TGTGCCAGCAGCTTGGTCTACAGGGGAACAGCTGAAGCTTTCTTT. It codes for CASSLVYRGTAEAFF. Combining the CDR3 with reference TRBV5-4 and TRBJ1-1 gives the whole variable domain ETGVTQSPTHLIKTRGQQVTLRCSSQSGHNTVSWYQQALGQGPQFIFQYYREEENGRGNFPPRFSGLQFPNYSSELNVNALELDDSALYLCASSLVYRGTAEAFFGQGTRLTVV.